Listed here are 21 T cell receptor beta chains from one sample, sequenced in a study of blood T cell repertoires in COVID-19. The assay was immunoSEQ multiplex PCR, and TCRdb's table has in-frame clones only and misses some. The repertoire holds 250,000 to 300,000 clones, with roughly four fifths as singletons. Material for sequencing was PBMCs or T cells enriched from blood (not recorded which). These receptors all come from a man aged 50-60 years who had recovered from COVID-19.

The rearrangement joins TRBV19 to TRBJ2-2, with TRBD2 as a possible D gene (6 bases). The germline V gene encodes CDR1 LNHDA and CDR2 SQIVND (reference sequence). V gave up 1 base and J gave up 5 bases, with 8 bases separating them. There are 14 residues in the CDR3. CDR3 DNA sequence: TGTGCCAGTAGTATAGCCCGGGGGACCGGGGAGCTGTTTTTT. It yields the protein CASSIARGTGELFF.

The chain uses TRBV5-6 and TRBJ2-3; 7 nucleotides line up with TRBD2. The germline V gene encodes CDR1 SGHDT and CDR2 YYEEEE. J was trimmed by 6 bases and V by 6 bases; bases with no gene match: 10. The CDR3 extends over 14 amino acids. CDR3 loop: CASTGGTVVDTQYF. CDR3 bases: TGTGCCAGCACCGGGGGGACGGTGGTGGATACGCAGTATTTT.

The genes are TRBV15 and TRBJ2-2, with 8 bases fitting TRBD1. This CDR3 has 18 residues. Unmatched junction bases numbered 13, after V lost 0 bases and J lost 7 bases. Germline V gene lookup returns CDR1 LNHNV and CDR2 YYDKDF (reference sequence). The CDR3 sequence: CATSRDERTGPIGGELFF. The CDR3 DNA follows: TGTGCCACCAGCAGAGATGAGCGGACAGGGCCCATCGGCGGGGAGCTGTTTTTT.

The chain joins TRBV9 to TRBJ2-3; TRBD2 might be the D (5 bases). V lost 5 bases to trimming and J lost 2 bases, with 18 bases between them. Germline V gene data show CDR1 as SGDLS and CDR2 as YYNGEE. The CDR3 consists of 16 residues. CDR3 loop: CASSDIGAAYTDTQYF. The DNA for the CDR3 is TGTGCCAGCAGTGATATTGGAGCGGCATACACAGATACGCAGTATTTT. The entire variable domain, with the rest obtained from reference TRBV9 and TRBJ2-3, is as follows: DSGVTQTPKHLITATGQRVTLRCSPRSGDLSVYWYQQSLDQGLQFLIQYYNGEERAKGNILERFSAQQFPDLHSELNLSSLELGDSALYFCASSDIGAAYTDTQYFGPGTRLTVL.

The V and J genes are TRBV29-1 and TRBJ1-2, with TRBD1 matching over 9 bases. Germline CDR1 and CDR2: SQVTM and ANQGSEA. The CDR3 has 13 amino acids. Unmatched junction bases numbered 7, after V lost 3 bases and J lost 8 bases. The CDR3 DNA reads TGCAGCGTTGACGCGATGGACAGGGGAGGCTACACCTTC. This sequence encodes CSVDAMDRGGYTF.

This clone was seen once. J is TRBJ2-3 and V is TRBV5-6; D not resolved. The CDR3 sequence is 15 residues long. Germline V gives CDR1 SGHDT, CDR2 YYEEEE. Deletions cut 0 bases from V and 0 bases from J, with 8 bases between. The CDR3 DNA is TGTGCCAGCAGCTTGGGCCCCCGGAGCACAGATACGCAGTATTTT. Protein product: CASSLGPRSTDTQYF. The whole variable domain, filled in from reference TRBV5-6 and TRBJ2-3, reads DAGVTQSPTHLIKTRGQQVTLRCSPKSGHDTVSWYQQALGQGPQFIFQYYEEEERQRGNFPDRFSGHQFPNYSSELNVNALLLGDSALYLCASSLGPRSTDTQYFGPGTRLTVL.

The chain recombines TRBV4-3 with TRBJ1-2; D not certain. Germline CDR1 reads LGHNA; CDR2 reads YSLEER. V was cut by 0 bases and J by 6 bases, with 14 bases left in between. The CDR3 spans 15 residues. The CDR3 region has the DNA TGCGCCAGCAGCCAAGATCTTCCCGCTCAGGATGGCTACACCTTC. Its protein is CASSQDLPAQDGYTF.

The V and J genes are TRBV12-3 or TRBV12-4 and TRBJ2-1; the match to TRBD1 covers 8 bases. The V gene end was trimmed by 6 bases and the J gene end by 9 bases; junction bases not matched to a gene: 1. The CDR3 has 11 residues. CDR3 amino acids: CASSTGGEQFF. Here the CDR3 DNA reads TGTGCCAGCAGCACAGGGGGTGAGCAGTTCTTC.

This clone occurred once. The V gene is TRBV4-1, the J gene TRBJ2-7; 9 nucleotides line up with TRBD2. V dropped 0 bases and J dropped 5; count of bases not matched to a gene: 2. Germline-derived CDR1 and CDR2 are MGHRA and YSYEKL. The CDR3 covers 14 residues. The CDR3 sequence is CASSQEPSGNEQYF. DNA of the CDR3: TGCGCCAGCAGCCAAGAGCCTAGCGGGAACGAGCAGTACTTC.

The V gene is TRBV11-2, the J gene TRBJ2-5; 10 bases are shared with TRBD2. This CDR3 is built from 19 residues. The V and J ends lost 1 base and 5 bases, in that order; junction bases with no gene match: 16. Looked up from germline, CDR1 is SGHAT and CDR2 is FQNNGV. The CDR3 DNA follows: TGTGCCAGCAGCTTAGGTTTAACGGGGCTAGCGGGGGTCGGGGAGACCCAGTACTTC. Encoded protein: CASSLGLTGLAGVGETQYF.

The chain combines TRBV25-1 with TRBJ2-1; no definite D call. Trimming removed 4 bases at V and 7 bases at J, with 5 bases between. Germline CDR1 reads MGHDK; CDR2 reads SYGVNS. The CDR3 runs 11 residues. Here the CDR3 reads CASSAGNEQFF. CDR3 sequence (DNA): TGTGCCAGCAGTGCCGGTAATGAGCAGTTCTTC.

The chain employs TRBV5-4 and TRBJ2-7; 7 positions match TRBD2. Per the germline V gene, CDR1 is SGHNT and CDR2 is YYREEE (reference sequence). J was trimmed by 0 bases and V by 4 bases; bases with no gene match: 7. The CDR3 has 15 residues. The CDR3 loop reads CASSTLATSSYEQYF. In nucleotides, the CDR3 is TGTGCCAGCAGCACACTAGCGACGAGCTCCTACGAGCAGTACTTC.

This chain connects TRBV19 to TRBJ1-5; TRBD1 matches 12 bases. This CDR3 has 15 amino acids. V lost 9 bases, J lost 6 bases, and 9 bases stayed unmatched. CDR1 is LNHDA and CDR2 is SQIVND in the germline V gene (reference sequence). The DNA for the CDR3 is TGTGCCAGAAAAACGGGACAGGGGGCTTCTCAGCCCCAGCATTTT. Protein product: CARKTGQGASQPQHF. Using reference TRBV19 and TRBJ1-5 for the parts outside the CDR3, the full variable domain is DGGITQSPKYLFRKEGQNVTLSCEQNLNHDAMYWYRQDPGQGLRLIYYSQIVNDFQKGDIAEGYSVSREKKESFPLTVTSAQKNPTAFYLCARKTGQGASQPQHFGDGTRLSIL.

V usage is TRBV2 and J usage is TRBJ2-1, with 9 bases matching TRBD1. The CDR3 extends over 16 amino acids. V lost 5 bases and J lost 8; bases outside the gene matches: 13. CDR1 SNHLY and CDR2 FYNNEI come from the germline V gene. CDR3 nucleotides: TGTGCCAGCAGTCTCTTTCGGGACAGGGCAATCTATGAGCAGTTCTTC. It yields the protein CASSLFRDRAIYEQFF.

CDR3 nucleotide sequence: TGTGCCAGCAGGGTCAGAGAGACCCAGTACTTC. Encoded protein: CASRVRETQYF. The chain is built from TRBV2 and TRBJ2-5, with D hard to call. The V end was cut by 6 bases, the J end by 4 bases, with 6 bases between. The length of the CDR3 is 11 residues. Germline V lookup: CDR1 SNHLY, CDR2 FYNNEI. Looking up the rest from reference TRBV2 and TRBJ2-5 gives the full variable domain: EPEVTQTPSHQVTQMGQEVILRCVPISNHLYFYWYRQILGQKVEFLVSFYNNEISEKSEIFDDQFSVERPDGSNFTLKIRSTKLEDSAMYFCASRVRETQYFGPGTRLLVL.

The CDR3: CASSLGPIAGEQFF. CDR3 bases: TGTGCCAGCAGCTTGGGCCCAATAGCGGGGGAGCAGTTCTTC. The chain combines TRBV7-8 with TRBJ2-1, with TRBD2 identical over 8 bases. CDR3 length: 14 amino acids. V was pared by 3 bases and J by 10 bases, with 8 bases of the junction left unmatched. The germline V gene encodes CDR1 SGHVS and CDR2 FQNEAQ.

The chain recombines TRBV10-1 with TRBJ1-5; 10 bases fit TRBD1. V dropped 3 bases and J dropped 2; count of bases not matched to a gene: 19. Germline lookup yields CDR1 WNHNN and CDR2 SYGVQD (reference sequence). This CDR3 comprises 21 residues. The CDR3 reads CASSDPQNLGTGVQGNQPQHF. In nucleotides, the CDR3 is TGCGCCAGCAGTGACCCGCAGAACCTGGGGACAGGGGTTCAGGGCAATCAGCCCCAGCATTTT.

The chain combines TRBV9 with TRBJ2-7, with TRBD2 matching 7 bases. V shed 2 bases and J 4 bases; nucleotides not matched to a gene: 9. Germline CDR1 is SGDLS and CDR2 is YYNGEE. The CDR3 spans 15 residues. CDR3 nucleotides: TGTGCCAGCAGCGTTAGGGAGGGGCCTAGTTACGAGCAGTACTTC. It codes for CASSVREGPSYEQYF.

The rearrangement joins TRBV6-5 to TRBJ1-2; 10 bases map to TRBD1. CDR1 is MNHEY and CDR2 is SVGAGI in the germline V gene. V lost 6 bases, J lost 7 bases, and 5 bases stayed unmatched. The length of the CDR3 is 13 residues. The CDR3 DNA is TGTGCCAGCAGGGGACAGGGGCAGTTTGGCTACACCTTC. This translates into CASRGQGQFGYTF.

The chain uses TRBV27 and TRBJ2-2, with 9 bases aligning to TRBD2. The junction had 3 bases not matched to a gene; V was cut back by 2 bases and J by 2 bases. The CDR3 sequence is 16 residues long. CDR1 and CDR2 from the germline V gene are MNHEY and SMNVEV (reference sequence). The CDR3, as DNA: TGTGCCAGCAGTTTACAACTAGCGGGTAACACCGGGGAGCTGTTTTTT. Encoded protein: CASSLQLAGNTGELFF.

This CDR3 is CASSLVGGSGFGANVLTF. The CDR3 bases are TGCGCCAGCAGCTTGGTTGGAGGGTCTGGATTTGGGGCCAACGTCCTGACTTTC. The chain is built from TRBV5-1 and TRBJ2-6; D is possibly TRBD2 (6 bases). The germline CDR1 and CDR2 sequences are SGHRS and YFSETQ. This CDR3 is 18 amino acids long. Trimming shortened V by 0 bases and J by 3 bases, and 16 bases separated the two germline ends. The full variable domain, completed using reference TRBV5-1 and TRBJ2-6, is KAGVTQTPRYLIKTRGQQVTLSCSPISGHRSVSWYQQTPGQGLQFLFEYFSETQRNKGNFPGRFSGRQFSNSRSEMNVSTLELGDSALYLCASSLVGGSGFGANVLTFGAGSRLTVL.